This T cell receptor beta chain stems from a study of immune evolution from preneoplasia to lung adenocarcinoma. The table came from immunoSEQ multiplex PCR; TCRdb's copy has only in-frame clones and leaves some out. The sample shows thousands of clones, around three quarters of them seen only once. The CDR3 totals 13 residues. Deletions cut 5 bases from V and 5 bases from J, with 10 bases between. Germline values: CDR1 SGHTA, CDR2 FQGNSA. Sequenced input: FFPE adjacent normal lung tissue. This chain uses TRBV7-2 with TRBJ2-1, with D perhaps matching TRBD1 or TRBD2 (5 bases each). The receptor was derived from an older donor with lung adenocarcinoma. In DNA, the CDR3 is TGTGCCAGCAGCGCACTAGGGGACAATGAGCAGTTCTTC. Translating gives CASSALGDNEQFF.